This TCR beta chain was profiled in a study of read filtering for tumor transcriptome and immune sequencing. Study-wide background: Among patients, some 17 were male and more than 13 female, aged about 40 to 90 (mean roughly 64). Per sample, TCR-region reads ranged about 4 to 11 million by IR-seq, about 75 to 1,300 by RNA-seq.

Germline loops: CDR1 SEHNR, CDR2 FQNEAQ (reference sequence). The CDR3 sequence is 14 residues long. Trimming left V 2 bases short and J 6 bases short, with 13 bases between. Ten or more counts support this clonotype. The library was built from roughly 400 ng RNA with molecular barcoded adaptors for alpha/delta and beta/gamma chains. TCRdb re-called the reads through MiXCR, storing one row per CDR3 protein. The data contain tens of thousands of distinct CDR3 sequences, around 19% of them seen just once; the ten biggest clones take up around two fifths. This chain uses TRBV7-9 with TRBJ1-1; weak D call: TRBD1 (5 bases). The sequenced material came from a population of CD138-negative cells sorted from bone marrow. The TCR was taken from a donor over 35 with multiple myeloma. This CDR3 reads CASSLWARGAEAFF. The CDR3 bases are TGTGCCAGCAGCTTATGGGCCCGGGGCGCTGAAGCTTTCTTT.